This T cell receptor beta chain was sequenced during a study of blood T cells in healthy people across ages. There are a few counts of this clonotype. The individuals who served as donors were healthy Caucasians living in Russia, aged about 6 to 100. Investigators took ten milliliters of peripheral blood from every donor. Extractions gave at least 5 micrograms of total RNA per sample. Using a J-beta primer mix together with a sample-barcoded 5' primer, a second PCR was run for roughly 6 to 11 cycles. Every sample gave at least 2.5 million paired-end reads containing CDR3. TCRdb called the 5' RACE reads again in MiXCR, with one record for every CDR3 protein. The data show 2 million or so distinct CDR3 sequences, 40% to 55% seen once. The CDR3 is 14 amino acids. Germline CDR1 and CDR2: MNHEY and SVGEGT. V lost 10 bases, J lost 4 bases, and 17 bases lay in between.

The chain joins TRBV6-2 or TRBV6-3 to TRBJ2-1; D tentatively fits TRBD1 or TRBD2 (5 bases each). The TCR comes from a middle-aged woman in good health. The sequenced sample consisted of blood. The CDR3 nucleotides are TGTGCCACCGTTAGGGACGGTTTATACAATGAGCAGTTCTTC. Protein product: CATVRDGLYNEQFF.